This T cell receptor beta chain was sequenced during a study of Ad26.COV2.S vaccination and SARS-CoV-2 variants. Across the study: Into the muscle, Ad26.COV2.S was dosed once or twice, 56 days apart. Overall study results and limits: The analyses of TCR breadth and depth may have understated the size of total T cell responses.

Treatment described: some 20 received Ad26.COV2.S at low or high dose, single or two shots; 5 received placebo; per-sample allocation not given. Following the first vaccine or placebo injection, samples were taken on day 63. This CDR3 contains 14 residues. V lost 4 bases and J 6 bases, leaving 15 bases between the germline ends. The germline V gene encodes CDR1 SEHNR and CDR2 FQNEAQ (reference sequence). Concerning this clone itself: Its antigen is undetermined.

Profiled with immunoSEQ multiplex PCR; TCRdb holds only in-frame clones, not every one. Of some 340,000 clones detected, approximately 80% appear once; the ten largest clones hold 2.1%. The V call is TRBV7-9, the J call TRBJ1-1; D may be TRBD1 (6 bases). The source is a person between 18 and 60 years old who received the Ad26.COV2.S COVID-19 vaccine or a placebo. The sequenced sample was peripheral blood, obtained in a trial of Ad26.COV2.S vaccine versus placebo. CDR3 in DNA: TGTGCCAGCAGCTCATACAGCAGGGGCGCTGAAGCTTTCTTT. Protein product: CASSSYSRGAEAFF.